This T cell receptor beta chain stems from a study of blood T cell repertoires in COVID-19 (TCRdb year 2020). As for the study more broadly: Samples covering the acute and convalescent phases of COVID-19 were provided by collaborators in the United States, Italy and Spain. A de-identified subject ID, COVID-19 status, age in years and sex were almost always included in the sample metadata. Subjects who had been exposed to COVID-19, were actively infected with it, or had recovered from it provided the deeply sampled blood TCRbeta repertoires that made up the dataset. The material from the prospective study consisted of cDNA or gDNA derived from T cells, B-cell-depleted T cells, or PBMCs. Samples were obtained from the ongoing ImmuneRACE study (first 160 participants) and from some 1,200 subjects provided by 6 global collaborators. A freely available public database, intended as a resource for researchers studying the immune response to SARS-CoV-2, is where the repertoires were released. Where HLA class I and class II types were available, the types were taken from metadata supplied by the sample provider, not from assay-based typing.

Including the terminal cysteine and phenylalanine, the CDR3 comprises 11 residues. The DNA shown is the 33-base CDR3, in frame from base 1. CDR1 is given as DFQATT and CDR2 as SNEGSKA, both from the germline V gene (reference sequence). The V end loses 3 bases and the J end loses 7 bases, and a stretch of 10 bases separates them. Overall study outcomes, separate from this receptor: The amount of clinical and demographic metadata varied by source and participant and was provided uncurated.

Each collaborating institution followed its own protocols to collect whole blood in K2EDTA tubes. For TCRbeta analysis, collaborators shipped samples in one of three forms: frozen whole blood, isolated PBMCs, or DNA extracted from either of those sample types. TCRbeta CDR3 regions were amplified from genomic DNA by means of the immunoSEQ Assay, a bias-controlled multiplex PCR. As for the authors' bioinformatics: The number of nucleated cells in each sample was estimated by amplification of reference gene primers within the assay. Sequence reads were collapsed and filtered to measure the absolute abundance of every unique TCRbeta CDR3 rearrangement. Productive Simpson clonality was computed per sample as the square root of Simpson's diversity index over productive rearrangements. The clones in this table, taken by TCRdb from immuneACCESS, are in-frame only. Not every clone is retained; where verified, under half of the shortfall comes from an unresolved V gene, and the cause of the rest is unknown. V and J calls plus clone size are reproduced from that table; the DNA served to infer D and trimming. This sample comprises fewer than 15,000 clones, nearly 90% of them detected only once. Jointly, the top ten make up about 20% of the sample.

Of note for this clone: It has no known antigen specificity. No base-level quality is on record; no much larger clone is a single base apart.

This clonotype was obtained from a human donor with active COVID-19. The donor label of this sample is uncertain. Material: peripheral blood. In this chain, TRBV20-1 is recombined with TRBJ2-7; the D gene is not confidently resolved. The CDR3 region has the sequence CSASGVGEQYF. The nucleotide sequence reads TGCAGTGCTAGTGGGGTCGGGGAGCAGTACTTC.